A single sample gave rise to the 23 T cell receptor beta chains below, sequenced in a study of post-analysis software for immune sequencing data. For these TCRs, the target antigens are not known. Study findings and constraints: TRBV segments more frequent in patients than in controls numbered five and included TRBV5-6, TRBV5-1 and TRBV20-1.

Unique-molecular-identifier-tagged TCR beta cDNA libraries were used. MiXCR, applied by TCRdb to the PCR reads, yields one record per CDR3 protein. The sample holds hundreds of thousands of distinct CDR3 sequences; 45% are singletons and the top ten take 9% to 14%. Sequencing was carried out using blood. The receptors originated from a girl aged 10 to 17 with multiple sclerosis.

This clonotype was observed a handful of times. This chain joins TRBV29-1 and TRBJ2-1; 8 bases line up with TRBD1. This CDR3 contains 14 residues. CDR1 is SQVTM, CDR2 ANQGSEA, per germline. The ends lost 1 base at V and 4 bases at J; junction bases unmatched: 3. The CDR3 loop reads CSVEVGTGYNEQFF. For the CDR3, the DNA is TGCAGCGTTGAAGTAGGGACAGGTTACAATGAGCAGTTCTTC.

V and J are TRBV4-1 and TRBJ2-7; tentative D call: TRBD2 (5 bases). Germline loops: CDR1 MGHRA, CDR2 YSYEKL. The CDR3 extends over 13 amino acids. Trimming cost V 4 bases and J 6 bases, with 13 bases left between them. As DNA, the CDR3 is TGCGCCAGCAGCCGGGAGTGGGGAAGCGAGCAGTACTTC. Translating it yields CASSREWGSEQYF.

This clonotype was counted once. The chain is built from TRBV11-2 and TRBJ2-5, with 8 bases aligning to TRBD1. Per germline, CDR1 SGHAT and CDR2 FQNNGV. The J segment lost 3 bases and the V segment lost 5 bases, leaving 5 bases of the junction unmatched. The CDR3 is 14 amino acids. CDR3 nucleotide sequence: TGTGCCAGCAGCCCCCAGGGGGCAGAAGAGACCCAGTACTTC. It codes for CASSPQGAEETQYF. The full variable domain, completed using reference TRBV11-2 and TRBJ2-5, is EAGVAQSPRYKIIEKRQSVAFWCNPISGHATLYWYQQILGQGPKLLIQFQNNGVVDDSQLPKDRFSAERLKGVDSTLKIQPAKLEDSAVYLCASSPQGAEETQYFGPGTRLLVL.

The rearrangement uses TRBV27 and TRBJ2-1, with D uncertain. The germline CDR1 and CDR2 sequences are MNHEY and SMNVEV (reference sequence). The V end lost 3 bases, the J end lost 14 bases, and 14 bases lay between the germline ends. The CDR3 sequence is 12 residues long. The CDR3 region is CASSLLGNRKFF. The CDR3 nucleotides are TGTGCCAGCAGTTTGCTGGGAAATCGAAAGTTCTTC.

This clonotype was seen a single time. The V call is TRBV5-1, the J call TRBJ1-2, with a possible D match to TRBD1 (5 bases). Trimming took off 4 bases at V and 5 bases at J, with 15 bases between the two ends. CDR1 is SGHRS, CDR2 YFSETQ, per germline. The CDR3 loop spans 14 amino acids. The CDR3 region has the DNA TGCGCCAGCAGCGCTGGACACGGGGGGTATGGCTACACCTTC. Its protein product is CASSAGHGGYGYTF.

The rearrangement links TRBV7-9 to TRBJ1-5; D unclear. This CDR3 comprises 14 residues. V was shortened by 5 bases and J by 0 bases, with 8 bases between the two germline ends. Germline CDR1 SEHNR, CDR2 FQNEAQ (reference sequence). The CDR3 DNA reads TGTGCCAGCAGCGGTACTTCTAGCAATCAGCCCCAGCATTTT. Translated: CASSGTSSNQPQHF.

This clonotype was found a few times. CDR3 in amino acids: CASSLAPGEAQETQYF. The CDR3, as DNA: TGCGCCAGCAGCTTGGCCCCTGGGGAGGCCCAAGAGACCCAGTACTTC. The chain links TRBV5-1 to TRBJ2-5, with D possibly TRBD2 on 6 matching bases. The CDR3 contains 16 residues. The germline V and J ends were trimmed by 0 bases and 1 base, with 13 bases remaining between them. CDR1 and CDR2 (germline): SGHRS, YFSETQ.

This clonotype was counted only a few times. The CDR3 region has the DNA TGCGCCAGCAGCCAAGAGGGGGGTAACTATGGCTACACCTTC. Translated, it gives CASSQEGGNYGYTF. The genes are TRBV4-1 and TRBJ1-2; D may be TRBD1 (5 bases). The germline CDR1 and CDR2 sequences are MGHRA and YSYEKL. The CDR3 has 14 residues. Trimming took 0 bases from V and 1 from J, leaving 6 bases between them.

This clonotype showed up just a few times. The rearrangement links TRBV29-1 to TRBJ2-7, with D possibly matching TRBD1 (6 bases). This CDR3 is 17 amino acids long. Per germline, CDR1 SQVTM and CDR2 ANQGSEA. The germline V and J ends were trimmed by 3 bases and 4 bases, with 25 bases remaining between them. CDR3 amino acids: CSVENSWTAHRIYEQYF. The CDR3 coding sequence is TGCAGCGTTGAGAATTCCTGGACAGCCCATCGCATATACGAGCAGTACTTC.

The CDR3 bases are TGCAGTGCTAGTTCGTCGGGGGGCTCCTACGAGCAGTACTTC. It translates to CSASSSGGSYEQYF. The J gene is TRBJ2-7, the V gene TRBV20-1; 7 bases fit TRBD2. J lost 0 bases, V lost 3 bases, and 5 bases had no gene match. Germline CDR1 reads DFQATT; CDR2 reads SNEGSKA (reference sequence). The length of the CDR3 is 14 residues.

The chain uses TRBV7-3 and TRBJ1-1; 9 bases align to TRBD1. V trimming: 4 bases; J trimming: 6 bases; junction bases outside the gene matches: 3. This CDR3 region has 13 residues. Germline CDR1 is SGHTA and CDR2 is FQGTGA. CDR3 protein: CASSSQGAAEAFF. Written as DNA, the CDR3 is TGTGCCAGCAGCTCACAGGGGGCGGCTGAAGCTTTCTTT. Full variable domain (remainder filled in from reference TRBV7-3 and TRBJ1-1): GAGVSQTPSNKVTEKGKYVELRCDPISGHTALYWYRQSLGQGPEFLIYFQGTGAADDSGLPNDRFFAVRPEGSVSTLKIQRTERGDSAVYLCASSSQGAAEAFFGQGTRLTVV.

J is TRBJ2-7 and V is TRBV5-1; D uncertain. The closer fit of TRBJ2-5 to the DNA end suggests the J call may be wrong. Germline CDR1 is SGHRS and CDR2 is YFSETQ. This CDR3 has 13 amino acids. CDR3 sequence (DNA): TGCGCCAGCAGCTTGGATACGGAAGAGACCCAGTACTTC. Its protein is CASSLDTEETQYF.

This clonotype occurred a few times. This chain links TRBV20-1 with TRBJ2-7; 14 nucleotides align to TRBD2. Trimming at V came to 6 bases and at J to 4 bases, leaving 5 bases not matched to a gene. The CDR3 sequence is 14 residues long. In germline, CDR1 is DFQATT, CDR2 SNEGSKA (reference sequence). This CDR3 is CSATGLAGVYEQYF. The CDR3 DNA reads TGCAGTGCAACGGGACTAGCGGGAGTGTACGAGCAGTACTTC.

The chain uses TRBV14 and TRBJ2-7, with TRBD2 matching over 11 bases. The CDR3 is made up of 16 amino acids. Trimming took 4 bases from V and 6 from J; bases not matched to a gene: 11. Per the germline V gene, CDR1 is SGHDN and CDR2 is FVKESK. The CDR3 DNA is TGTGCCAGCAGCCGAACTAGCGGGAGCTTTCTATTCGAGCAGTACTTC. This translates into CASSRTSGSFLFEQYF.

The V gene is TRBV20-1, the J gene TRBJ2-3; the D call may be TRBD1 or TRBD2 (5 bases each). The CDR3 is made up of 14 amino acids. The germline V gene has CDR1 DFQATT and CDR2 SNEGSKA (reference sequence). V lost 5 bases to trimming and J lost 3 bases, with 15 bases between them. The CDR3, as DNA: TGCAGTGCTCCTCCGGGACGAGGAACAGATACGCAGTATTTT. The encoded protein is CSAPPGRGTDTQYF.

V gene TRBV20-1 combines with J gene TRBJ2-2; unclear D gene. V dropped 0 bases and J dropped 6 bases, with 8 bases sitting between them. The CDR3 is made up of 13 amino acids. CDR1 DFQATT and CDR2 SNEGSKA come from the germline V gene (reference sequence). The CDR3 region is CSARDLVAGELFF. The DNA for the CDR3 is TGCAGTGCTAGAGATCTCGTGGCCGGGGAGCTGTTTTTT.

This rearrangement joins TRBV27 to TRBJ2-7, with 10 bases lining up with TRBD2. This CDR3 spans 15 amino acids. Trimming took 3 bases from V and 2 from J; bases not matched to a gene: 4. Germline values: CDR1 MNHEY, CDR2 SMNVEV (reference sequence). This CDR3 reads CASSFLTSGAYEQYF. CDR3 nucleotides: TGTGCCAGCAGTTTTCTTACTAGCGGGGCCTACGAGCAGTACTTC.

With regard to this clonotype: Just one base apart from a much larger clone, this may be a read error. The chain is built from TRBV13 and TRBJ2-5; D is possibly TRBD2 (5 bases). Germline assignment: CDR1 PRHDT and CDR2 FYEKMQ (reference sequence). The CDR3 has 15 residues. V lost 3 bases to trimming and J lost 0 bases, with 11 bases between them. The CDR3 coding sequence is TGTGCCAGCAGCTTGACTAACGGACACCAAGAGACCCAGTACTTC. Its translation: CASSLTNGHQETQYF.

In this sample, this clonotype turned up once. V usage is TRBV28 and J usage is TRBJ1-1; 8 bases align to TRBD1. V gave up 5 bases and J gave up 4 bases; unmatched junction bases: 6. The CDR3 loop spans 14 amino acids. The germline V gene encodes CDR1 MDHEN and CDR2 SYDVKM. CDR3 nucleotides: TGTGCCAGCAGTCCAGGGGGCCGGCGCACTGAAGCTTTCTTT. It translates to CASSPGGRRTEAFF.

This chain uses TRBV20-1 with TRBJ2-3; 8 bases align to TRBD2. Germline trimming cut 1 base from V and 4 bases from J; bases unmatched to any gene: 10. The CDR3 is made up of 16 amino acids. CDR1 and CDR2 from the germline V gene are DFQATT and SNEGSKA (reference sequence). The CDR3 region is CSARAPLRGGSDTQYF. In DNA form, the CDR3 reads TGCAGTGCTAGAGCTCCCCTCCGGGGGGGCTCAGATACGCAGTATTTT.

The chain recombines TRBV20-1 with TRBJ1-5; weak D call: TRBD1 (5 bases). The germline V gene has CDR1 DFQATT and CDR2 SNEGSKA (reference sequence). V was cut by 6 bases and J by 0 bases, with 15 bases left in between. The CDR3 spans 15 residues. Written as DNA, the CDR3 is TGCAGTGCCCACAATGGGGCGGATAGCAATCAGCCCCAGCATTTT. Amino acid sequence: CSAHNGADSNQPQHF.

As DNA, the CDR3 is TGTGCCACCAGTGACACGGACAGAGAGACCCAGTACTTC. Translated: CATSDTDRETQYF. The rearrangement uses TRBV24-1 and TRBJ2-5; maybe TRBD1 (6 bases). The CDR3 is 13 amino acids. V lost 4 bases and J 4 bases, leaving 9 bases between the germline ends. CDR1 and CDR2 (germline): KGHDR, SFDVKD.

V usage is TRBV7-2 and J usage is TRBJ2-1; TRBD2 agrees at 8 bases. The end of the DNA aligns better with TRBJ2-7, so the J call may be wrong. This CDR3 region has 16 residues. Germline V gives CDR1 SGHTA, CDR2 FQGNSA. The CDR3 here is CASSLYLSGSAREQYF. The CDR3 DNA sequence: TGTGCCAGCAGCTTATATTTGAGCGGGAGTGCGAGGGAGCAGTACTTC.